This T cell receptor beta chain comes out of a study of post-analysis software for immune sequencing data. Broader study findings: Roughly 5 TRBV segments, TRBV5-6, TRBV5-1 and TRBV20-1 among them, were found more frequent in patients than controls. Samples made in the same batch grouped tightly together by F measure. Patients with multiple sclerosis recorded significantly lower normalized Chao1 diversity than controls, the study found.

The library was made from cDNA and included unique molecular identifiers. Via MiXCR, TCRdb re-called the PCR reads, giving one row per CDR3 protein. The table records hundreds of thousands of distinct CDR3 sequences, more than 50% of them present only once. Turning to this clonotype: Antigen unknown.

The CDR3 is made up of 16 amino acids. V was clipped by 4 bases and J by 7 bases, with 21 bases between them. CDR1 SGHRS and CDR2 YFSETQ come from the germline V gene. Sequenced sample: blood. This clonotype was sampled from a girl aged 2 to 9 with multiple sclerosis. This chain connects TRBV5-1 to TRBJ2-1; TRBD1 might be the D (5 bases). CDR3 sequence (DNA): TGCGCCAGCAGCCCGTCCAGGGTACAAAACTCTAATGAGCAGTTCTTC. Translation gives CASSPSRVQNSNEQFF.